What follows describes a single T cell receptor (beta chain). The V gene lost 4 bases and the J gene lost 3 bases, with 10 bases spanning the gap. Germline V lookup: CDR1 SQVTM, CDR2 ANQGSEA. CDR3 length: 12 amino acids. The data stem from a study of CD8 T cells in Susac syndrome. From blood CD8+ and CD4+ T cells, TCR beta sequences were generated. The authors negatively isolated CD8+ and CD4+ T cells and FACS-enriched TEMRA cells. Random hexamers were used to reverse transcribe the RNA input (0.5 to 1 ug). Amplification of TCR beta CDR3 spanned 54 Vbeta and 13 Jbeta via immunoSEQ multiplex PCR. From the immunoSEQ multiplex PCR reads, TCRdb called clonotypes with MiXCR, one entry per CDR3 protein. This sample carries about 140,000 distinct CDR3 sequences, 94% of them seen once, and the ten largest clones take roughly 0.27%.

This TCR came from a human donor in good health. The genes are TRBV29-1 and TRBJ2-7; perhaps TRBD1 as D (6 bases). The sample consisted of CD8+ T cells from PBMCs. The CDR3 loop is CSVGGGVYEQYF. CDR3 coding DNA: TGCAGCGTTGGAGGGGGTGTCTACGAGCAGTACTTC.